The next 3 T cell receptor beta chains were all read from a single sample in a study of monozygotic twins with cystic fibrosis. Sequencing was performed with immunoSEQ multiplex PCR; in TCRdb, only in-frame clones are kept and a portion is missing. The sample carries about 14,000 clones, 75% to 90% recorded once. Sequencing used blood. The source is a boy younger than 18 with cystic fibrosis.

This chain joins TRBV15 and TRBJ1-2; TRBD1 aligns across 8 bases. V was pared by 0 bases and J by 12 bases, with 12 bases of the junction left unmatched. Germline CDR1 reads LNHNV; CDR2 reads YYDKDF (reference sequence). The CDR3 contains 15 residues. The CDR3 region is CATSRDRDRPRVDTF. The CDR3 DNA is TGTGCCACCAGCAGAGATCGGGACAGGCCCCGTGTAGACACCTTC. The full variable domain, its missing parts supplied by reference TRBV15 and TRBJ1-2, is DAMVIQNPRYQVTQFGKPVTLSCSQTLNHNVMYWYQQKSSQAPKLLFHYYDKDFNNEADTPDNFQSRRPNTSFCFLDIRSPGLGDTAMYLCATSRDRDRPRVDTFGSGTRLTVV.

The rearrangement uses TRBV6-6 and TRBJ2-1; D is uncertain. Germline-derived CDR1 and CDR2 are MNHNY and SVGAGI (reference sequence). The CDR3 runs 14 residues. V was trimmed by 7 bases and J by 5 bases, leaving 15 bases between them. The CDR3 nucleotides are TGTGCCAGCAACAGAACCCCTCTGGACAATGAGCAGTTCTTC. Its protein is CASNRTPLDNEQFF.

The sample holds a few counts of this clone. This chain links TRBV11-2 with TRBJ2-3; 11 bases line up with TRBD2. V lost 5 bases and J lost 3; bases outside the gene matches: 4. The length of the CDR3 is 15 residues. Germline lookup yields CDR1 SGHAT and CDR2 FQNNGV. The chain's CDR3 is CASSPLAGGTDTQYF. CDR3 sequence (DNA): TGTGCCAGCAGCCCATTAGCGGGGGGGACAGATACGCAGTATTTT.